Presented here are 20 T cell receptor beta chains from one specimen sequenced in a study of cytomegalovirus exposure and HLA in healthy donors. PCR used 60 Vbeta primers and 13 Jbeta primers. The table came from immunoSEQ multiplex PCR; TCRdb's copy has only in-frame clones and leaves some out. The table has tens of thousands of clones, roughly four fifths seen once. The source material was PBMCs. The receptors originated from a man between 18 and 29 years old in good health and CMV-seronegative.

The chain has TRBV2 and TRBJ1-5; 8 bases map to TRBD1. Germline loops: CDR1 SNHLY, CDR2 FYNNEI. V dropped 7 bases and J dropped 6; count of bases not matched to a gene: 8. CDR3 size: 14 residues. The CDR3 sequence is CASIRDRGRQPQHF. CDR3 coding DNA: TGTGCCAGCATTAGAGACAGGGGTCGTCAGCCCCAGCATTTT.

The chain couples TRBV7-2 to TRBJ2-2, with 7 bases identical to TRBD1. The junction had 6 bases not matched to a gene; V was cut back by 4 bases and J by 1 base. Germline V gene sequence: CDR1 SGHTA, CDR2 FQGNSA. This CDR3 has 16 amino acids. The CDR3: CASSSLQGMNTGELFF. The DNA for the CDR3 is TGTGCCAGCAGCTCCCTACAGGGGATGAACACCGGGGAGCTGTTTTTT.

The chain employs TRBV2 and TRBJ2-7; 9 positions match TRBD2. From germline, CDR1 is SNHLY and CDR2 FYNNEI. V shed 1 base and J 5 bases; nucleotides not matched to a gene: 6. The CDR3 covers 15 residues. CDR3 coding DNA: TGTGCCAGCAGTGAAGAACGCGGGGGGGGCAACGAGCAGTACTTC. It translates to CASSEERGGGNEQYF.

J is TRBJ2-3 and V is TRBV9; D not resolved. The CDR3 has 14 amino acids. Trimming removed 0 bases at V and 1 base at J, with 6 bases between. Germline-derived CDR1 and CDR2 are SGDLS and YYNGEE. The CDR3 loop reads CASSVDYGTDTQYF. The CDR3 nucleotides are TGTGCCAGCAGCGTAGACTACGGCACAGATACGCAGTATTTT.

This chain uses TRBV6-1 with TRBJ1-2, with D maybe TRBD1 (6 bases). Germline CDR1 and CDR2: MNHNS and SASEGT. V was shortened by 8 bases and J by 0 bases, with 16 bases between the two germline ends. This CDR3 spans 15 amino acids. The CDR3, as DNA: TGTGCCAGCCGCAGAACGGGACACCCTAACTATGGCTACACCTTC. Amino acid sequence: CASRRTGHPNYGYTF.

This chain uses TRBV6-1 with TRBJ2-1; 13 bases match TRBD2. CDR3 length equals 15 residues. Germline V gene lookup returns CDR1 MNHNS and CDR2 SASEGT. V was pared by 3 bases and J by 6 bases, with 2 bases of the junction left unmatched. The CDR3 DNA reads as TGTGCCAGCAGTGACACTAGCGGGGGGGTCAATGAGCAGTTCTTC. It translates to CASSDTSGGVNEQFF.

The chain recombines TRBV7-2 with TRBJ2-1, with 13 positions matching TRBD2. Germline CDR1 and CDR2: SGHTA and FQGNSA. The CDR3 has 15 residues. After removal of 3 bases from V and 5 bases from J, the junction contained 1 base not matched to a gene. The CDR3 sequence is CASSLGTSGNNEQFF. CDR3 nucleotide sequence: TGTGCCAGCAGCTTGGGGACTAGCGGGAACAATGAGCAGTTCTTC.

This chain joins TRBV19 and TRBJ1-2; TRBD1 matches 7 bases. Germline CDR1 and CDR2: LNHDA and SQIVND (reference sequence). The CDR3 consists of 15 residues. The J segment lost 0 bases and the V segment lost 5 bases, leaving 6 bases of the junction unmatched. This CDR3 is CASSPRDRTNYGYTF. The CDR3 coding sequence is TGTGCCAGTAGTCCAAGGGACAGAACTAACTATGGCTACACCTTC.

CDR3 sequence (DNA): TGTGCCAGCAGTTACTCGTTCCCAGGGTCGAACACTGAAGCTTTCTTT. Protein sequence: CASSYSFPGSNTEAFF. The chain recombines TRBV6-5 with TRBJ1-1, with D possibly matching TRBD1 (5 bases). This CDR3 has 16 residues. Germline V gene sequence: CDR1 MNHEY, CDR2 SVGAGI. Deletions cut 0 bases from V and 1 base from J, with 12 bases between.

The chain has TRBV27 and TRBJ2-3, with TRBD2 identical over 13 bases. The trim removed 8 bases at V and 4 bases at J, leaving 6 bases unmatched. Germline CDR1 reads MNHEY; CDR2 reads SMNVEV (reference sequence). CDR3 size: 15 residues. The DNA of the CDR3 is TGTGCCAGCGGCCCGGGACTAGCGGGACCAGATACGCAGTATTTT. Translating it yields CASGPGLAGPDTQYF.

The V call is TRBV7-9, the J call TRBJ2-3; 7 positions match TRBD2. The trim removed 8 bases at V and 2 bases at J, leaving 19 bases unmatched. The CDR3 contains 18 residues. Germline lookup yields CDR1 SEHNR and CDR2 FQNEAQ (reference sequence). CDR3 amino acids: CASSYSLPPAGDTDTQYF. DNA of the CDR3: TGTGCCAGCTCCTATAGTCTCCCCCCTGCGGGGGACACAGATACGCAGTATTTT. The whole variable domain, remainder taken from reference TRBV7-9 and TRBJ2-3, is DTGVSQNPRHKITKRGQNVTFRCDPISEHNRLYWYRQTLGQGPEFLTYFQNEAQLEKSRLLSDRFSAERPKGSFSTLEIQRTEQGDSAMYLCASSYSLPPAGDTDTQYFGPGTRLTVL.

This clone occurred a few times. The rearrangement joins TRBV29-1 to TRBJ2-7, with D perhaps matching TRBD1 (6 bases). V was pared by 8 bases and J by 3 bases, with 11 bases between. This CDR3 is 11 amino acids long. Germline loops: CDR1 SQVTM, CDR2 ANQGSEA. CDR3 protein: CSTRDNYEQYF. The DNA for the CDR3 is TGCAGCACCAGGGACAACTACGAGCAGTACTTC.

The chain couples TRBV27 to TRBJ2-3, with 12 nucleotides matching TRBD2. V gave up 4 bases and J gave up 6 bases; unmatched junction bases: 8. CDR1 and CDR2 (germline): MNHEY, SMNVEV (reference sequence). CDR3 length: 16 residues. In DNA, the CDR3 is TGTGCCAGCAGTTATTCGACTAGCGGGGGAGGGGATACGCAGTATTTT. Its protein product is CASSYSTSGGGDTQYF.

A remark on this clone: The same CDR3 arises from other DNA sequences in this sample as well. V usage is TRBV28 and J usage is TRBJ1-1; no clear D. This CDR3 has 13 residues. Per germline, CDR1 MDHEN and CDR2 SYDVKM. Trimming took off 3 bases at V and 1 base at J, with 6 bases between the two ends. CDR3 residues: CASSFGENTEAFF. CDR3 in DNA: TGTGCCAGCAGTTTCGGGGAGAACACTGAAGCTTTCTTT.

V is TRBV6-1 and J is TRBJ2-1, with TRBD1 identical over 10 bases. The ends lost 4 bases at V and 9 bases at J; junction bases unmatched: 6. Germline values: CDR1 MNHNS, CDR2 SASEGT. CDR3 length equals 14 residues. DNA of the CDR3: TGTGCCAGCAGTGTGCGGACAGGGGGGATTGAGCAGTTCTTC. Encoded protein: CASSVRTGGIEQFF.

The V gene is TRBV5-4, the J gene TRBJ2-2, with 15 positions matching TRBD2. Germline V CDR1 and CDR2: SGHNT, YYREEE (reference sequence). The V gene end was trimmed by 4 bases and the J gene end by 5 bases; junction bases not matched to a gene: 9. The CDR3 spans 18 residues. CDR3 loop: CASSPAGTSGGTTGELFF. The CDR3 DNA is TGTGCCAGCAGCCCCGCCGGGACTAGCGGGGGGACTACCGGGGAGCTGTTTTTT.

Points on this clone: At one boundary the junction diverges from the germline segment, which might be a read error. The rearrangement joins TRBV7-7 to TRBJ2-3; no firm D call. The V gene's germline CDR1 is SSHAT and CDR2 FNYEAQ (reference sequence). The CDR3 consists of 15 residues. The CDR3 region is CASSLDLESTDTQYF. Here the CDR3 DNA reads TGTGCTAGCAGCTTAGATCTAGAGAGCACAGATACGCAGTATTTT.

This clone was recorded once. The rearrangement uses TRBV6-5 and TRBJ2-7; D gene unclear. The CDR3 consists of 13 residues. The V gene's germline CDR1 is MNHEY and CDR2 SVGAGI. V was trimmed by 5 bases and J by 2 bases, leaving 10 bases between them. CDR3 residues: CASSTIPTYEQYF. The CDR3 DNA follows: TGTGCCAGCAGTACAATACCGACCTACGAGCAGTACTTC.

This clone was picked up one time. The chain joins TRBV27 to TRBJ1-2; D is perhaps TRBD1 (5 bases). The CDR3 consists of 14 residues. Per germline, CDR1 MNHEY and CDR2 SMNVEV (reference sequence). Trimming pared 3 bases from V and 5 bases from J, leaving 13 bases between. CDR3 coding DNA: TGTGCCAGCAGTTTTACTGGCAGACAGTATGGCTACACCTTC. Its protein is CASSFTGRQYGYTF.

The CDR3 loop reads CASSLQGENSPLHF. CDR3 nucleotides: TGCGCCAGCAGCTTACAGGGAGAGAATTCACCCCTCCACTTT. The chain employs TRBV5-1 and TRBJ1-6; D perhaps matches TRBD1 (6 bases). The CDR3 consists of 14 residues. V was shortened by 2 bases and J by 7 bases, with 10 bases between the two germline ends. CDR1 and CDR2 (germline): SGHRS, YFSETQ.